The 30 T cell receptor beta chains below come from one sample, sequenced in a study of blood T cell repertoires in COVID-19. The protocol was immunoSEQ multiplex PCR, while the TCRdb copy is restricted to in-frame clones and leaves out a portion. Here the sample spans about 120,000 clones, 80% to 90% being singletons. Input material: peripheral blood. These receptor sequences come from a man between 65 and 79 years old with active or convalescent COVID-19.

Here the CDR3 DNA reads TGTGCCAGCAGCCCGTCGGGAGGGCAGCCCCAGCATTTT. Protein sequence: CASSPSGGQPQHF. The V gene is TRBV14, the J gene TRBJ1-5, with unresolved D. From germline, CDR1 is SGHDN and CDR2 FVKESK. Trimming pared 4 bases from V and 7 bases from J, leaving 11 bases between. The CDR3 has 13 residues.

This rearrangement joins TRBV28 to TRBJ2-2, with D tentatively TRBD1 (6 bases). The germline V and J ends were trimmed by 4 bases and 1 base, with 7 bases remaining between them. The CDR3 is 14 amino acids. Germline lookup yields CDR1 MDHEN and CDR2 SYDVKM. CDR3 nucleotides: TGTGCCAGCAGTTCGGGACAGAACACCGGGGAGCTGTTTTTT. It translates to CASSSGQNTGELFF.

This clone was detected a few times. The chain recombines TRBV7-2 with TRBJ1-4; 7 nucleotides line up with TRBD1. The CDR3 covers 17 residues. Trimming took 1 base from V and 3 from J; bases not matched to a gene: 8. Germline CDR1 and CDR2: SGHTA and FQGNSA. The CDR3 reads CASSLDGRGSSNEKLFF. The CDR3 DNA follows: TGTGCCAGCAGCTTAGATGGCAGGGGGTCGTCTAATGAAAAACTGTTTTTT.

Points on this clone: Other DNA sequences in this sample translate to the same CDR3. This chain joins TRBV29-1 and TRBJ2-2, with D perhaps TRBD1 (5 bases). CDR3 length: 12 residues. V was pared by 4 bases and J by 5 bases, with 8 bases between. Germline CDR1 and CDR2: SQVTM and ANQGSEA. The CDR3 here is CSVGRATGELFF. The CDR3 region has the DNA TGCAGCGTTGGCAGGGCTACCGGGGAGCTGTTTTTT.

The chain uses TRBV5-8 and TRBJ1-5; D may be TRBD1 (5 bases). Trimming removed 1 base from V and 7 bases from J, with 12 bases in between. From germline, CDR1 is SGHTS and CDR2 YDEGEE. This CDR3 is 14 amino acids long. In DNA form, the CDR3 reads TGTGCCAGCAGCTTGATGGCAGGGAACCAGCCCCAGCATTTT. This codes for CASSLMAGNQPQHF. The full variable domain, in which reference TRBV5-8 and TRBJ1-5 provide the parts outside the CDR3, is EAGVTQSPTHLIKTRGQQATLRCSPISGHTSVYWYQQALGLGLQFLLWYDEGEERNRGNFPPRFSGRQFPNYSSELNVNALELEDSALYLCASSLMAGNQPQHFGDGTRLSIL.

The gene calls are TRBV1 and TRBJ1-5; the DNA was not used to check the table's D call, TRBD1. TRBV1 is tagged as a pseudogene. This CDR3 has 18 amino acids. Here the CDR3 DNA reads TGCACCAGCAGCCAAGCGGTGGCGACAGTGGAAAGCAATCAGCCCCAGCATTTT. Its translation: CTSSQAVATVESNQPQHF.

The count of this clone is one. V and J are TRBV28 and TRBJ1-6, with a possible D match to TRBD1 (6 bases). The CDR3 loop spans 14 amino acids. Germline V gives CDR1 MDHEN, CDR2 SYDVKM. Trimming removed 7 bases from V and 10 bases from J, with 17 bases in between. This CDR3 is CASKKEGGGSPLHF. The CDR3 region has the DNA TGTGCCAGCAAAAAGGAGGGAGGGGGATCACCCCTCCACTTT.

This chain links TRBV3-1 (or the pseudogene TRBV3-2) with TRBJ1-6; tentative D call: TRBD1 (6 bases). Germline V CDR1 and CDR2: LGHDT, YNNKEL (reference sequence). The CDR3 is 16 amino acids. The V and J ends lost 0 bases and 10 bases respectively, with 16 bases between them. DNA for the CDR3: TGTGCCAGCAGCCAAGAAGGTACAGGGCTTCGCTCACCCCTCCACTTT. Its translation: CASSQEGTGLRSPLHF.

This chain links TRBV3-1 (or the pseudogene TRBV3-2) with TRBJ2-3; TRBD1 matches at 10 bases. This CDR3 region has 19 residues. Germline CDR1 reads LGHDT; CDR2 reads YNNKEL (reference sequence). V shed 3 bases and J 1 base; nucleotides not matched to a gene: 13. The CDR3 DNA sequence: TGTGCCAGCAGCCATCTCGGGACAGGGGTTCTTTTAGGCACAGATACGCAGTATTTT. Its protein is CASSHLGTGVLLGTDTQYF.

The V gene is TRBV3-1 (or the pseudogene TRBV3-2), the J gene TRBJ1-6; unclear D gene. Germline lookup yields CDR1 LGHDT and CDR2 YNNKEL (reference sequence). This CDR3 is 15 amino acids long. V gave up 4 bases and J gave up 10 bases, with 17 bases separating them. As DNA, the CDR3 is TGTGCCAGCAGCCGACCGGGAGGGCTAGACTCACCCCTCCACTTT. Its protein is CASSRPGGLDSPLHF.

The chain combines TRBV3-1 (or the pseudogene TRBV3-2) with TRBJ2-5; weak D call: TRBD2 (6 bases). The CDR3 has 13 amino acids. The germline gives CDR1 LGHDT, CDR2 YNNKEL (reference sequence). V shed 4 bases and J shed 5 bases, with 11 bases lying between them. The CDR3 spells CASSPVGGETQYF. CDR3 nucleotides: TGTGCCAGCAGCCCGGTTGGAGGGGAGACCCAGTACTTC.

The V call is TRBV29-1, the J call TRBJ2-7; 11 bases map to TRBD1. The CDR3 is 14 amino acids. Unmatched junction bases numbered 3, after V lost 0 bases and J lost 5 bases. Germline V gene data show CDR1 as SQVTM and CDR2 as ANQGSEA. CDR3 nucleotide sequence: TGCAGCGTTGAAGAGGACAGGGGGCCAAACGAGCAGTACTTC. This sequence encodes CSVEEDRGPNEQYF.

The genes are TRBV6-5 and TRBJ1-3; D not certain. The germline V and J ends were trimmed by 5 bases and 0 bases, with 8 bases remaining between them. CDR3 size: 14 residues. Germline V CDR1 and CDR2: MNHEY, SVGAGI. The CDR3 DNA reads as TGTGCCAGCAGTACAGAGTACTCTGGAAACACCATATATTTT. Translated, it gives CASSTEYSGNTIYF.

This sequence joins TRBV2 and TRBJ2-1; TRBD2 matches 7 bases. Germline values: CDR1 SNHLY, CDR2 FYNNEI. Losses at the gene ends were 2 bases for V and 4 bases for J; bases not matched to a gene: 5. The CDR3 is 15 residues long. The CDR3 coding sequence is TGTGCCAGCAGTGAACATCAGCGGGAATACAATGAGCAGTTCTTC. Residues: CASSEHQREYNEQFF.

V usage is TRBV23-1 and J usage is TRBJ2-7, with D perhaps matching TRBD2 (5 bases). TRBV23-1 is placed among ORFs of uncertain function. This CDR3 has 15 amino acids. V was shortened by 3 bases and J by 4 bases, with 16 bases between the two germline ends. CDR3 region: CASSHSSIVTYEQYF. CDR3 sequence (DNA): TGCGCCAGCAGTCATTCTAGCATAGTTACTTACGAGCAGTACTTC.

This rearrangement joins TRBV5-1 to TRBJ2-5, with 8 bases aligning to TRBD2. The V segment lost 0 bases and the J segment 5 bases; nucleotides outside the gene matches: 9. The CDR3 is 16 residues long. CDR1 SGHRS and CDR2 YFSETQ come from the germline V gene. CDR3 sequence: CASSLVPGGVRETQYF. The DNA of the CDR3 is TGCGCCAGCAGCTTGGTTCCGGGAGGGGTGCGGGAGACCCAGTACTTC. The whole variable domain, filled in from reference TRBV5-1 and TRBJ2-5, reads KAGVTQTPRYLIKTRGQQVTLSCSPISGHRSVSWYQQTPGQGLQFLFEYFSETQRNKGNFPGRFSGRQFSNSRSEMNVSTLELGDSALYLCASSLVPGGVRETQYFGPGTRLLVL.

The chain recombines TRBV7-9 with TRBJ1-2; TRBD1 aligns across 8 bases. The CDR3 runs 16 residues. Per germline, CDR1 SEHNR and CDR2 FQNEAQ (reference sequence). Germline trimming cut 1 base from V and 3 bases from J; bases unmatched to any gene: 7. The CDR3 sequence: CASSLEGGTGDYGYTF. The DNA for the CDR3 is TGTGCCAGCAGCTTAGAAGGCGGGACAGGAGACTATGGCTACACCTTC.

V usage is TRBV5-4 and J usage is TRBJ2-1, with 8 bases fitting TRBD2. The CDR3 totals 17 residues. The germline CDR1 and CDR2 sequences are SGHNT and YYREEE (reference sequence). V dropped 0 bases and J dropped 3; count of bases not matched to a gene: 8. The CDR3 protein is CASSLDPSGSHYNEQFF. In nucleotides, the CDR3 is TGTGCCAGCAGCTTGGACCCCAGCGGGAGTCACTACAATGAGCAGTTCTTC.

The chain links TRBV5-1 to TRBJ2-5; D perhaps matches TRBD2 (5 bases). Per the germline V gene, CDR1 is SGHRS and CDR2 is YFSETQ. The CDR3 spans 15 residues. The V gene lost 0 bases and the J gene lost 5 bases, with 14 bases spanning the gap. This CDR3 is CASSLGTPSRETQYF. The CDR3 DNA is TGCGCCAGCAGCTTGGGGACTCCCTCACGGGAGACCCAGTACTTC.

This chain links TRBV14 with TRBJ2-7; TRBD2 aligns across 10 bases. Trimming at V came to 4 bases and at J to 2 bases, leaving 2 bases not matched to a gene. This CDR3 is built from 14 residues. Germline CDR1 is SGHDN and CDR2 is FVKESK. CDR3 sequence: CASSLTSGAYEQYF. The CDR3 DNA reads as TGTGCCAGCAGCCTTACTAGCGGGGCCTACGAGCAGTACTTC.

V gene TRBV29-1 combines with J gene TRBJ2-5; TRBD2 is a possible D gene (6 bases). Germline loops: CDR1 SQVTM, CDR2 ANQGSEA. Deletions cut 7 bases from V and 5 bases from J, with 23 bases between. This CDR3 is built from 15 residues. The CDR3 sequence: CSATPFQGGDETQYF. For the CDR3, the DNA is TGCAGCGCTACACCATTTCAGGGAGGTGACGAGACCCAGTACTTC.

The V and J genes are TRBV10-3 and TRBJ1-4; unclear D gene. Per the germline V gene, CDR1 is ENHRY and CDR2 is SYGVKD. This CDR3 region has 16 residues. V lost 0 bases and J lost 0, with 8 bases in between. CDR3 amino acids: CAISESTTATNEKLFF. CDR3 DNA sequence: TGTGCCATCAGTGAGTCGACAACTGCAACTAATGAAAAACTGTTTTTT.

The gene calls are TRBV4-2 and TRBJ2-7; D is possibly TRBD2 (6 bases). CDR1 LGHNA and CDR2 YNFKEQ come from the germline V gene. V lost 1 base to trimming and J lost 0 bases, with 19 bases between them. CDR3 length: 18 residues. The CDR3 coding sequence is TGTGCCAGCAGCCAAGGGACTTCCTTCGGGGGATTCTCCTACGAGCAGTACTTC. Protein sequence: CASSQGTSFGGFSYEQYF.

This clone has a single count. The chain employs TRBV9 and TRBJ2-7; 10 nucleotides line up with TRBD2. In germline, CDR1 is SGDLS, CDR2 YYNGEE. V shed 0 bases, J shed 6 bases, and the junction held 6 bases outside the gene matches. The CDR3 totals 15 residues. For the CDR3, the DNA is TGTGCCAGCAGCGTAGCCCTAGCGGGAGTCCGCGAGCAGTACTTC. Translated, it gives CASSVALAGVREQYF.

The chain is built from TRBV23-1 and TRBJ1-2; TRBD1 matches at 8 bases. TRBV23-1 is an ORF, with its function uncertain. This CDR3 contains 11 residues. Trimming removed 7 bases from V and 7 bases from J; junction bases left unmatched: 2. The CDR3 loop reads CASTQGVGYTF. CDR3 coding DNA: TGCGCCAGCACACAGGGGGTTGGCTACACCTTC.

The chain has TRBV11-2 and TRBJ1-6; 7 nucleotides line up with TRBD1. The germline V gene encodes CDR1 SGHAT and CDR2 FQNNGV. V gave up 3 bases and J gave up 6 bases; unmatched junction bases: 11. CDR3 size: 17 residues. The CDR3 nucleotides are TGTGCCAGCAGCTTGGACTTCGGGACAGCTTTTAATTCACCCCTCCACTTT. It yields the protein CASSLDFGTAFNSPLHF.

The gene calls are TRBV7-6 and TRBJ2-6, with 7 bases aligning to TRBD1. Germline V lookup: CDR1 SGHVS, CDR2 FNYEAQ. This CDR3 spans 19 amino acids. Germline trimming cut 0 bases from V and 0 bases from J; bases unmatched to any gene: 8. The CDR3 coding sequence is TGTGCCAGCAGCTTAGCGTCCTGGACAGGAAACTCTGGGGCCAACGTCCTGACTTTC. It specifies CASSLASWTGNSGANVLTF.

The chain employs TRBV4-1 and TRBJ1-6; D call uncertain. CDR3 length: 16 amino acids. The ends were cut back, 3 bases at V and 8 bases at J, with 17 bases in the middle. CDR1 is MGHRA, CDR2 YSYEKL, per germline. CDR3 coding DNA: TGCGCCAGCAGCCAGATGGCTTGGGGAGCGGATTCACCCCTCCACTTT. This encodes CASSQMAWGADSPLHF.

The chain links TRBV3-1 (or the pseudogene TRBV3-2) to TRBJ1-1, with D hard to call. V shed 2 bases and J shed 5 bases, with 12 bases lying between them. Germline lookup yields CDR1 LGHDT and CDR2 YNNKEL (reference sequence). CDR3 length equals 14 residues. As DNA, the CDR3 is TGTGCCAGCAGCCAAACCGCGGGAGTAACTGAAGCTTTCTTT. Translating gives CASSQTAGVTEAFF.

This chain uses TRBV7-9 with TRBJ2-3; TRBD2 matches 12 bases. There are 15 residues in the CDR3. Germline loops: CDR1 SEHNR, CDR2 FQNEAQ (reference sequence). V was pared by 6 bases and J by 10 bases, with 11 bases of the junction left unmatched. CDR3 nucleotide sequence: TGTGCCAGCAGTCTTACGGCGACTAGCGGGAGTTCGCAGTATTTT. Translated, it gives CASSLTATSGSSQYF.